The 10 T cell receptor beta chains given below trace back to one sample, sequenced in a study of blood T cell repertoires in COVID-19. Here immunoSEQ multiplex PCR was the method, and the copy in TCRdb shows in-frame clones only, minus some. The data contain a few hundred thousand clones, 70% to 90% of them singletons. The sample was PBMCs or T cells enriched from blood (not recorded which). These TCRs come from a woman in her twenties or thirties who had recovered from COVID-19.

The chain recombines TRBV10-2 with TRBJ1-2; 9 bases are shared with TRBD1. The CDR3 length is 14 residues. V was pared by 4 bases and J by 0 bases, with 0 bases of the junction left unmatched. Germline-derived CDR1 and CDR2 are WSHSY and SAAADI. As DNA, the CDR3 is TGCGCCAGCAGTGGGACAGGGGCTAACTATGGCTACACCTTC. It specifies CASSGTGANYGYTF.

The J gene is TRBJ1-5, the V gene TRBV7-2, with TRBD1 as a possible D gene (5 bases). This CDR3 comprises 14 residues. V was trimmed by 2 bases and J by 2 bases, leaving 7 bases between them. Germline V gene sequence: CDR1 SGHTA, CDR2 FQGNSA. The CDR3 DNA reads as TGTGCCAGCAGCTTAACAGGACGCAATCAGCCCCAGCATTTT. This gives the protein CASSLTGRNQPQHF.

The genes are TRBV18 and TRBJ2-7, with 9 bases fitting TRBD1. Germline V gene data show CDR1 as KGHSH and CDR2 as LQKENI. The CDR3 length is 15 residues. V dropped 3 bases and J dropped 3; count of bases not matched to a gene: 6. CDR3 loop: CASSPEQGAVYEQYF. The CDR3 DNA is TGTGCCAGCTCACCCGAACAGGGGGCAGTCTACGAGCAGTACTTC.

This clone came up once. The CDR3 loop is CASSNPTSSPGELFF. In DNA form, the CDR3 reads TGTGCCAGCAGCAACCCTACTAGTTCCCCCGGGGAGCTGTTTTTT. The chain couples TRBV7-2 to TRBJ2-2, with D perhaps TRBD2 (5 bases). V lost 5 bases and J lost 6, with 16 bases in between. CDR1 and CDR2 from the germline V gene are SGHTA and FQGNSA. The CDR3 loop spans 15 amino acids.

CDR3 bases: TGTGCCAGCAGATCCGACAGGGGGCTGTACGGGGAGCTGTTTTTT. Translated: CASRSDRGLYGELFF. V and J are TRBV7-9 and TRBJ2-2, with 10 positions matching TRBD1. There are 15 residues in the CDR3. Trimming cost V 6 bases and J 7 bases; bases outside gene matches: 8. Germline loops: CDR1 SEHNR, CDR2 FQNEAQ (reference sequence).

The chain combines TRBV19 with TRBJ1-5; perhaps TRBD1 as D (5 bases). There are 13 residues in the CDR3. Germline loops: CDR1 LNHDA, CDR2 SQIVND (reference sequence). Trimming left V 5 bases short and J 8 bases short, with 13 bases between. CDR3 in amino acids: CASSGDSWKPQHF. The CDR3 DNA sequence: TGTGCCAGTAGTGGGGACTCATGGAAGCCCCAGCATTTT.

The rearrangement uses TRBV3-1 (or the pseudogene TRBV3-2) and TRBJ2-7, with TRBD2 as a possible D gene (5 bases). The CDR3 totals 18 residues. Germline V CDR1 and CDR2: LGHDT, YNNKEL (reference sequence). Trimming took 0 bases from V and 0 from J, leaving 18 bases between them. Here the CDR3 reads CASSQDARDRDPSYEQYF. For the CDR3, the DNA is TGTGCCAGCAGCCAAGATGCACGGGATCGCGACCCCTCCTACGAGCAGTACTTC.

V and J are TRBV6-5 and TRBJ2-1; TRBD2 is a possible D gene (6 bases). The CDR3 extends over 14 amino acids. Between the trimmed V and J ends, which lost 7 bases and 3 bases, there was a span of 13 bases. Germline CDR1 and CDR2: MNHEY and SVGAGI. The CDR3 protein is CASTDPDYYNEQFF. Here the CDR3 DNA reads TGTGCCAGCACCGACCCGGACTACTACAATGAGCAGTTCTTC.

This clone was found a few times. J is TRBJ1-4 and V is TRBV5-6; 9 nucleotides match TRBD1. The CDR3 is made up of 16 amino acids. CDR1 and CDR2 (germline): SGHDT, YYEEEE. V gave up 4 bases and J gave up 8 bases; unmatched junction bases: 12. CDR3 nucleotides: TGTGCCAGCAGCCGTCCTACAGGGGGCGCAGGAGAAAAACTGTTTTTT. It specifies CASSRPTGGAGEKLFF.

CDR3 in DNA: TGTGCCAGCAGCGTAAAATCCGGGACAGGTTACAATGAGCAGTTCTTC. It encodes CASSVKSGTGYNEQFF. The V call is TRBV7-3, the J call TRBJ2-1, with 8 bases matching TRBD1. J gave up 4 bases and V 5 bases, and 10 bases lay outside the gene matches. In germline, CDR1 is SGHTA, CDR2 FQGTGA. This CDR3 spans 16 amino acids.